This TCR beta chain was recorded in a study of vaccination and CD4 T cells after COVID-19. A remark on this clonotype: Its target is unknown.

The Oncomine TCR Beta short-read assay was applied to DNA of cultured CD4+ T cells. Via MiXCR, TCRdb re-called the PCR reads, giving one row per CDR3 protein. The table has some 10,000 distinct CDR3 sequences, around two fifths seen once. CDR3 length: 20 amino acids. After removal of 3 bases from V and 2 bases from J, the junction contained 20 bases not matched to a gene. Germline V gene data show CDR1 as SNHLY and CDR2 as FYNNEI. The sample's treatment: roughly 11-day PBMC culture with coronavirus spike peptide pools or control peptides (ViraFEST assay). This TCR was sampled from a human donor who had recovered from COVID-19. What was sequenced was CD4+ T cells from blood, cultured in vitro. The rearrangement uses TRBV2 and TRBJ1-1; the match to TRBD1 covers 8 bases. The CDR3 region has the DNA TGTGCCAGCAGTGATCTAGGGACAGGCTCAAGGGGTTTTAAAAACACTGAAGCTTTCTTT. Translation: CASSDLGTGSRGFKNTEAFF.